The table lists the clone carrying this T cell receptor (beta chain) with many counts. What it binds is not known. The V end lost 5 bases, the J end lost 4 bases, and 14 bases lay between the germline ends. The CDR3 is made up of 15 amino acids. The germline CDR1 and CDR2 sequences are SEHNR and FQNEAQ (reference sequence). This record belongs to a study of identical twins. General observations from the study: Memory repertoires lacked the insertion deficit that abundant cord blood beta clonotypes showed.

TCRdb itself ran the 5' RACE reads through MiXCR, one entry per CDR3 protein. There are 250,000 to 300,000 distinct CDR3 sequences in the sample; nearly 9.5% occur only once, and 6% to 8.5% lies in the top ten. In addition, the sample was reused for a study of yellow fever vaccine responses in identical twins.

The sequence came from a woman between 18 and 30 years old in good health. The chain couples TRBV7-9 to TRBJ2-2, with D perhaps given as TRBD1 or TRBD2 (5 bases each). The sequencing sample was made of CD8+ T cells sorted from blood. The CDR3 bases are TGTGCCAGCAGCGCCCCCGGGACCAGCACCGGGGAGCTGTTTTTT. It encodes CASSAPGTSTGELFF.